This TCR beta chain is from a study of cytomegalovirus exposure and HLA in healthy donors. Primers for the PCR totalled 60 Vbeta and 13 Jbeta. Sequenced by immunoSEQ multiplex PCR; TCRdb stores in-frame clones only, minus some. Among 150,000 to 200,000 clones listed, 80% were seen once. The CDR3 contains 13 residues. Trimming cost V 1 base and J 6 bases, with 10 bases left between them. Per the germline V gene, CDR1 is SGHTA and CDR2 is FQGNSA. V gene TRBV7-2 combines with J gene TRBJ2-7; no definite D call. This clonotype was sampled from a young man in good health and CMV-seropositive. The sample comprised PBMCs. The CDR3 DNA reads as TGTGCCAGCAGCTTAGATTACTCCCCCGAGCAGTACTTC. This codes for CASSLDYSPEQYF.